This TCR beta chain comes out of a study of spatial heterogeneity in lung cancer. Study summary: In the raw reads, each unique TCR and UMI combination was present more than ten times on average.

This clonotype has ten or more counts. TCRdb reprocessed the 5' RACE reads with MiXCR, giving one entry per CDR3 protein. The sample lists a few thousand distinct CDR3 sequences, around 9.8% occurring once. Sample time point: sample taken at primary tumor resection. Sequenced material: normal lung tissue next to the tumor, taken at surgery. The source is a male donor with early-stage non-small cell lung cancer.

Here the CDR3 reads CASSLGFTTEAFF. The CDR3 DNA is TGCGCCAGCAGCTTGGGGTTTACCACTGAAGCTTTCTTT. The rearrangement joins TRBV5-1 to TRBJ1-1; D unclear. The V gene lost 0 bases and the J gene lost 4 bases, with 7 bases spanning the gap. Germline V gene lookup returns CDR1 SGHRS and CDR2 YFSETQ. This CDR3 contains 13 residues.